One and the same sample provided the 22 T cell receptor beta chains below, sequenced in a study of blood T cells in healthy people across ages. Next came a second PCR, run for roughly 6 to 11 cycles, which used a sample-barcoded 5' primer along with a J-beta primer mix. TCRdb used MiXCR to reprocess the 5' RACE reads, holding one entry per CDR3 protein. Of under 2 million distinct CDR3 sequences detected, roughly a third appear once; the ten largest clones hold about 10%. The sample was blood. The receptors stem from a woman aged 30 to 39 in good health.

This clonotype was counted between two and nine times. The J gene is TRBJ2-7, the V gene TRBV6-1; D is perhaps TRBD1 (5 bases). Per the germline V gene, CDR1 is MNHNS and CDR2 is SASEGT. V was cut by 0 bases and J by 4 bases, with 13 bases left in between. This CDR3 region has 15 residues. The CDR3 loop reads CASSEAQGSGYEQYF. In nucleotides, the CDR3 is TGTGCCAGCAGTGAAGCGCAGGGCAGTGGTTACGAGCAGTACTTC.

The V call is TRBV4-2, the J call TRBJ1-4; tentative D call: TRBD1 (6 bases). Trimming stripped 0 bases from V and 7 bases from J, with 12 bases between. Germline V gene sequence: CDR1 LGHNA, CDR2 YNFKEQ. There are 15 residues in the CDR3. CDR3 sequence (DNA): TGTGCCAGCAGCCAAGAAATCGGACAGCTTGAAAAACTGTTTTTT. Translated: CASSQEIGQLEKLFF.

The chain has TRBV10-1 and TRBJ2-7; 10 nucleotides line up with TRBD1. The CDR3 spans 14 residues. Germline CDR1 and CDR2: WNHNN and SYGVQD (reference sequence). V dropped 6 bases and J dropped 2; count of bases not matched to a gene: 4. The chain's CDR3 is CASRLGQGPYEQYF. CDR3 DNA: TGCGCCAGCAGATTGGGACAGGGGCCCTACGAGCAGTACTTC.

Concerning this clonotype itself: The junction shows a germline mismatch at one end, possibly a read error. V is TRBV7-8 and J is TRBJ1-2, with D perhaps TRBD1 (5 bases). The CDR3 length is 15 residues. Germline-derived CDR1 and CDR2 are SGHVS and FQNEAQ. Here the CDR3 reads CASSLASSGAYGYTF. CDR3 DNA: TGTGCCAGCAGCCTAGCTTCTAGTGGGGCTTATGGCTACACCTTC.

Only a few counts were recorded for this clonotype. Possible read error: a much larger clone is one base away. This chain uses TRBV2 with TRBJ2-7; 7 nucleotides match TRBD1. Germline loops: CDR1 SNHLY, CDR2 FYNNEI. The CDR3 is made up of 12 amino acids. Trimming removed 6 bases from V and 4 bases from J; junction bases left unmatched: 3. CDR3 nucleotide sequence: TGTGCCAGCAGATGGGACAGATACGAGCAGTACTTC. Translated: CASRWDRYEQYF.

The CDR3 reads CASSEAKTSYNEQFF. DNA of the CDR3: TGTGCCAGCAGTGAAGCCAAGACCTCCTACAATGAGCAGTTCTTC. This chain connects TRBV6-1 to TRBJ2-1; D is unresolved. V was shortened by 0 bases and J by 0 bases, with 6 bases between the two germline ends. This CDR3 has 15 residues. CDR1 is MNHNS and CDR2 is SASEGT in the germline V gene.

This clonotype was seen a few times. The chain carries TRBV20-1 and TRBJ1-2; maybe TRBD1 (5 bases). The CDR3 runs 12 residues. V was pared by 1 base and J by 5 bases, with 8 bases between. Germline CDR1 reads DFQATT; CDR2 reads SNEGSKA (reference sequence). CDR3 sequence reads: CSARGTSYGYTF. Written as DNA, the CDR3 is TGCAGTGCTAGAGGGACATCGTATGGCTACACCTTC.

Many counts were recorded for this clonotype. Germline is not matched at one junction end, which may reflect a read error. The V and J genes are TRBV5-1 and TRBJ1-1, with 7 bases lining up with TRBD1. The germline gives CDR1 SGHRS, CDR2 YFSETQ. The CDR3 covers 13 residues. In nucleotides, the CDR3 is TGTGCCAGCAGCTTAGACAGGGACACTGAAGCTTTCTTT. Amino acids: CASSLDRDTEAFF.

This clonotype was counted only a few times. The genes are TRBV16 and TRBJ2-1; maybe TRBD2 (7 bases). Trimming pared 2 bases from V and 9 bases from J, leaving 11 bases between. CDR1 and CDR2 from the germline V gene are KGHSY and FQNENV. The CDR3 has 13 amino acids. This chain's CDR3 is CASSQGGAAEQFF. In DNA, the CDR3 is TGTGCCAGCAGCCAAGGGGGGGCCGCTGAGCAGTTCTTC.

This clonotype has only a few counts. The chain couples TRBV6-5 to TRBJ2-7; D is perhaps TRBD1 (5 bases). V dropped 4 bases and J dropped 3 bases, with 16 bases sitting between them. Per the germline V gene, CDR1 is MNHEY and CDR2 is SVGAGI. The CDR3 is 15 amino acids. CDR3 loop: CASSSVLTAGYEQYF. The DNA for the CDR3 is TGTGCCAGCAGTTCCGTCTTGACAGCAGGCTACGAGCAGTACTTC.

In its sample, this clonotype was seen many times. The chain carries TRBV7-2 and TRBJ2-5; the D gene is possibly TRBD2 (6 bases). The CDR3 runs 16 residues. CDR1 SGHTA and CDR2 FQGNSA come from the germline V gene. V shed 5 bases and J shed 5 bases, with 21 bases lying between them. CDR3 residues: CASSRRDSGYGETQYF. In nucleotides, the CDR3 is TGTGCCAGCAGCCGACGGGACTCCGGGTACGGGGAGACCCAGTACTTC.

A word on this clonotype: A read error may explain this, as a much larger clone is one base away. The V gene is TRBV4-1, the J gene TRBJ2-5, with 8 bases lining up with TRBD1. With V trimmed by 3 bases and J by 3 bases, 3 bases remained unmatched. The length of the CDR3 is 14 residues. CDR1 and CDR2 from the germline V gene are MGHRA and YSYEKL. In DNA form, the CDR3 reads TGCGCCAGCAGCCACCCGGACAGGGAAGAGACCCAGTACTTC. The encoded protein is CASSHPDREETQYF.

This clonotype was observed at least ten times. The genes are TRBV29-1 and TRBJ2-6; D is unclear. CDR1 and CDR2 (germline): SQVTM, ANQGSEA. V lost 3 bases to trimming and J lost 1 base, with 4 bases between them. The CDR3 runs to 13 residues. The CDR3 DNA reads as TGCAGCGTTGACGCGTCTGGGGCCAACGTCCTGACTTTC. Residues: CSVDASGANVLTF.

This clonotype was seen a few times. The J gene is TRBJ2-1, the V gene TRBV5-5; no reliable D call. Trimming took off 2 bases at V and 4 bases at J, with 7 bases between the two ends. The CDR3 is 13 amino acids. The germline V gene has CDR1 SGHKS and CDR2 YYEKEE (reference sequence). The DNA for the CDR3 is TGTGCCAGCAGCTTTCATCGGTACAATGAGCAGTTCTTC. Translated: CASSFHRYNEQFF. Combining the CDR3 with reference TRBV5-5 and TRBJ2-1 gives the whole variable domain DAGVTQSPTHLIKTRGQQVTLRCSPISGHKSVSWYQQVLGQGPQFIFQYYEKEERGRGNFPDRFSARQFPNYSSELNVNALLLGDSALYLCASSFHRYNEQFFGPGTRLTVL.

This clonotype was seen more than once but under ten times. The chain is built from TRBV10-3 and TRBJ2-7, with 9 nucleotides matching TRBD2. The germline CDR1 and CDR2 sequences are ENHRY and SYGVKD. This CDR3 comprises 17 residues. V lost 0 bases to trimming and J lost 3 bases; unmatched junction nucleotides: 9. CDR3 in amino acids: CAISESRLAGTNYEQYF. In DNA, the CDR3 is TGTGCCATCAGTGAGTCAAGGCTAGCGGGAACCAACTACGAGCAGTACTTC.

DNA for the CDR3: TGTGCCAGCAGCCAAGTTCAGGGGGCGCCCGGAAACACCATATATTTT. This sequence encodes CASSQVQGAPGNTIYF. The chain combines TRBV3-1 with TRBJ1-3; 8 nucleotides align to TRBD1. The J segment lost 4 bases and the V segment lost 1 base, leaving 6 bases of the junction unmatched. Germline CDR1 reads LGHDT; CDR2 reads YNNKEL (reference sequence). This CDR3 contains 16 residues.

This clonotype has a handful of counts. CDR3 region: CASSVLAQSYEQYF. CDR3 DNA: TGTGCCAGCAGCGTACTAGCGCAATCCTACGAGCAGTACTTC. V and J are TRBV9 and TRBJ2-7; possibly TRBD2 for D (6 bases). Trimming cost V 1 base and J 1 base, with 9 bases left between them. The CDR3 spans 14 residues. Germline loops: CDR1 SGDLS, CDR2 YYNGEE.

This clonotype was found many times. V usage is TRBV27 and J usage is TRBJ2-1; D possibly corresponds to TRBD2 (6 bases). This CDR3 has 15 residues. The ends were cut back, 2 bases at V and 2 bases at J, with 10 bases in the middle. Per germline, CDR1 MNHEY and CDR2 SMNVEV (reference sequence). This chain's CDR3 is CASSLGGAPYNEQFF. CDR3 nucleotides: TGTGCCAGCAGTTTAGGCGGGGCCCCCTACAATGAGCAGTTCTTC.

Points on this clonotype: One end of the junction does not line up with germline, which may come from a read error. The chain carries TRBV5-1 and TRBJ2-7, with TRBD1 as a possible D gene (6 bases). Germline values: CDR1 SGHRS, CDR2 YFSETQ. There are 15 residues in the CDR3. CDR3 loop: CANSLGATADYEQYF. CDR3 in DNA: TGCGCCAACAGCTTGGGGGCGACAGCTGACTACGAGCAGTACTTC.

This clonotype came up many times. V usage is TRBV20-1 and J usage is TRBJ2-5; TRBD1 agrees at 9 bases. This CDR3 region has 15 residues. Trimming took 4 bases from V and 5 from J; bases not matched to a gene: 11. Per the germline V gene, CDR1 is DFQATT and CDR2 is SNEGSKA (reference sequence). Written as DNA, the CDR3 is TGCAGTGCTAACCCCGGGACAGGGAACCGGGAGACCCAGTACTTC. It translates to CSANPGTGNRETQYF.

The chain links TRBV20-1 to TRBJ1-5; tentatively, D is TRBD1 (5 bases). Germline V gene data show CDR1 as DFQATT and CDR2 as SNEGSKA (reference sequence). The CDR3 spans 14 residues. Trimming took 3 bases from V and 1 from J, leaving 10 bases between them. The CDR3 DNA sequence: TGCAGTGCTAGGGACGGGACGAGCAATCAGCCCCAGCATTTT. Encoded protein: CSARDGTSNQPQHF.

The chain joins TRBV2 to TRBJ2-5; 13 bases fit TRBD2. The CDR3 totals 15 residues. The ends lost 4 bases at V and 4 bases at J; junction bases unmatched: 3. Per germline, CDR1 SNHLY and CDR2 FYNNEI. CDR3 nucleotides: TGTGCCAGCAGTGGAGGGACTAGCGGGATAGAGACCCAGTACTTC. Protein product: CASSGGTSGIETQYF.